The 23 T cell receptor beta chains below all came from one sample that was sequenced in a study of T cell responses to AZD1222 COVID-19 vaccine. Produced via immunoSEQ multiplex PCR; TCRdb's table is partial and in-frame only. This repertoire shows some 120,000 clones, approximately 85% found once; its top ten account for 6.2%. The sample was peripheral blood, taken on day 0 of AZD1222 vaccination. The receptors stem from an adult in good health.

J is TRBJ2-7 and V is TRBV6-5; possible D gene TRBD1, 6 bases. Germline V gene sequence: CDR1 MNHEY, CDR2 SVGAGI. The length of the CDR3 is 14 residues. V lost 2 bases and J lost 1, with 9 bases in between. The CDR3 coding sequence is TGTGCCAGCAGTTACCTACAGGGTTCCTACGAGCAGTACTTC. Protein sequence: CASSYLQGSYEQYF.

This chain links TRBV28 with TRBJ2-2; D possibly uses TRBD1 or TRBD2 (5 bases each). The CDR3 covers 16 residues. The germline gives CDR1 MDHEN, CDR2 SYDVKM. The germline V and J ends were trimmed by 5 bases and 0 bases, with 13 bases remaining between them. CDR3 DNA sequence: TGTGCCAGCAGTGTCGGGACCGACGCGAACACCGGGGAGCTGTTTTTT. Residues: CASSVGTDANTGELFF.

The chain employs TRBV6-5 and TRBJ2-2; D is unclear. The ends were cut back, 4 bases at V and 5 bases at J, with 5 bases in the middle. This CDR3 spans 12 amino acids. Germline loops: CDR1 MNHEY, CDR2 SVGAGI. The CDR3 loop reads CASSSTTGELFF. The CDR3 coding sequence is TGTGCCAGCAGTTCCACAACCGGGGAGCTGTTTTTT.

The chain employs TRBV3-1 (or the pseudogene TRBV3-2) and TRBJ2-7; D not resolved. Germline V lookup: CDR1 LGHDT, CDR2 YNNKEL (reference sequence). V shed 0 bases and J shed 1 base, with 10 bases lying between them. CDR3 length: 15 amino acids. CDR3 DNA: TGTGCCAGCAGCCAAGATAGCAGAGTATCCTACGAGCAGTACTTC. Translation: CASSQDSRVSYEQYF.

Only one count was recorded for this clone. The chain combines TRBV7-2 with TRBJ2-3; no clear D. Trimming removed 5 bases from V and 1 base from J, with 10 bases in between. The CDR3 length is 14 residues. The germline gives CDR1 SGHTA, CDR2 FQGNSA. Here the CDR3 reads CASSLKWGTDTQYF. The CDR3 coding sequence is TGTGCCAGCAGCCTCAAATGGGGCACAGATACGCAGTATTTT.

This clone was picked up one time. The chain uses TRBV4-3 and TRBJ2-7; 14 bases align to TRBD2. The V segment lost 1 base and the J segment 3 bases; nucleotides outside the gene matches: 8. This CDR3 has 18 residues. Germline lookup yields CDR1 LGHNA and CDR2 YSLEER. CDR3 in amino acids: CASSQVATSGGGNYEQYF. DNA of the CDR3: TGCGCCAGCAGCCAAGTGGCGACTAGCGGGGGGGGAAACTACGAGCAGTACTTC.

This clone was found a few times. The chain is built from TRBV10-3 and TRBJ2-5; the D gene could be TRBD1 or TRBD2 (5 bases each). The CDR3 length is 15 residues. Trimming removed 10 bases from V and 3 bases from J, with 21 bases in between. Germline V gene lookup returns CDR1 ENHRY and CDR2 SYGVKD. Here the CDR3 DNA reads TGTGCCAAAGGGACGGTGCCAGGGAGCAAAGAGACCCAGTACTTC. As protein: CAKGTVPGSKETQYF.

This CDR3 reads CASSYWFIPWRLMNTEAFF. DNA for the CDR3: TGTGCCAGCAGTTACTGGTTTATCCCCTGGAGGCTCATGAACACTGAAGCTTTCTTT. The rearrangement joins TRBV6-2 or TRBV6-3 to TRBJ1-1; D is unresolved. The CDR3 has 19 amino acids. Germline CDR1 and CDR2: MNHEY and SVGEGT. Trimming took 1 base from V and 0 from J, leaving 21 bases between them.

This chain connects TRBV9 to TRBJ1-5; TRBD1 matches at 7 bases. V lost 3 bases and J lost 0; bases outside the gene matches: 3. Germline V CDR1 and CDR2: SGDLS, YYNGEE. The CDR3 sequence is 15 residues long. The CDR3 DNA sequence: TGTGCCAGCAGCGGAACAGGGGATAGCAATCAGCCCCAGCATTTT. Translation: CASSGTGDSNQPQHF. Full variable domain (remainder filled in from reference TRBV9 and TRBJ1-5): DSGVTQTPKHLITATGQRVTLRCSPRSGDLSVYWYQQSLDQGLQFLIQYYNGEERAKGNILERFSAQQFPDLHSELNLSSLELGDSALYFCASSGTGDSNQPQHFGDGTRLSIL.

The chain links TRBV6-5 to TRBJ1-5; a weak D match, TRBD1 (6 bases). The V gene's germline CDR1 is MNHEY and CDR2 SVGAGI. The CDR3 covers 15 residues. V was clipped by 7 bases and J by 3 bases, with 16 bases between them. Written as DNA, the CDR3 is TGTGCCAGCACCGAAGGGGGGGCCCCCAATCAGCCCCAGCATTTT. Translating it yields CASTEGGAPNQPQHF.

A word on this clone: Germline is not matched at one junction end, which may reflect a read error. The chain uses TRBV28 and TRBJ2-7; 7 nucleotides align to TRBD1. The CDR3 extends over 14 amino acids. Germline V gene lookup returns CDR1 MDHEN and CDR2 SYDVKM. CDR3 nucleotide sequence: TGTGCCAGCAGTCTTACAGCTTCCGACAGGGAAGGCAACTTC. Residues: CASSLTASDREGNF.

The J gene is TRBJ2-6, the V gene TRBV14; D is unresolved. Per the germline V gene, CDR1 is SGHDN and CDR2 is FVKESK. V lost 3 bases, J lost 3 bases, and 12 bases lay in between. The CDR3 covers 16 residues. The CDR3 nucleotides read TGTGCCAGCAGCCATTATAGGGCTGTTGGGGCCAACGTCCTGACTTTC. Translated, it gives CASSHYRAVGANVLTF.

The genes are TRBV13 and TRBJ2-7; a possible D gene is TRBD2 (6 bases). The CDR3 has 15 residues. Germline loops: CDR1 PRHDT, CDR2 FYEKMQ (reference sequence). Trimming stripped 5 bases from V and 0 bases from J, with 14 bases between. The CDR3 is CASSLGGYSSYEQYF. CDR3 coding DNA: TGTGCCAGCAGCCTCGGGGGTTATAGCTCCTACGAGCAGTACTTC. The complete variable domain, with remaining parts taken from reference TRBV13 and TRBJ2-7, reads AAGVIQSPRHLIKEKRETATLKCYPIPRHDTVYWYQQGPGQDPQFLISFYEKMQSDKGSIPDRFSAQQFSDYHSELNMSSLELGDSALYFCASSLGGYSSYEQYFGPGTRLTVT.

For the CDR3, the DNA is TGTGCCAGCAGTTACTCGGGCAGTATGGGCTACACCTTC. Its protein is CASSYSGSMGYTF. The chain combines TRBV6-2 or TRBV6-3 with TRBJ1-2; D not certain. Trimming pared 0 bases from V and 8 bases from J, leaving 10 bases between. Germline V gives CDR1 MNHEY, CDR2 SVGEGT. The CDR3 length is 13 residues.

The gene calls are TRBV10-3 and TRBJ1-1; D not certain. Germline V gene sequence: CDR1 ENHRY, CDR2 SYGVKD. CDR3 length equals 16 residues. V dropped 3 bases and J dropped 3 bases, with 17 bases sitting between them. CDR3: CAISDSPLPEDTEAFF. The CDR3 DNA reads TGTGCCATCAGTGACTCCCCTCTGCCGGAAGACACTGAAGCTTTCTTT.

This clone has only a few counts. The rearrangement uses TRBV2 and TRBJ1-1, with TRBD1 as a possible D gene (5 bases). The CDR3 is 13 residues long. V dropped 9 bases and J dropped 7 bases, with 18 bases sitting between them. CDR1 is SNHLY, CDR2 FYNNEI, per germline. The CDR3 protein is CASSEGSGIEAFF. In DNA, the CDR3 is TGTGCCAGTAGCGAGGGGTCGGGTATTGAAGCTTTCTTT.

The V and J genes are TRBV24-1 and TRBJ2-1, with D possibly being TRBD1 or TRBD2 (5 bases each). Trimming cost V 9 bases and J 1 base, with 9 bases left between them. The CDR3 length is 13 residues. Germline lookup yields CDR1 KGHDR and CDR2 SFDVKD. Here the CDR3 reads CATGGRSYNEQFF. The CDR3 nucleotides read TGTGCCACCGGGGGACGGTCCTACAATGAGCAGTTCTTC.

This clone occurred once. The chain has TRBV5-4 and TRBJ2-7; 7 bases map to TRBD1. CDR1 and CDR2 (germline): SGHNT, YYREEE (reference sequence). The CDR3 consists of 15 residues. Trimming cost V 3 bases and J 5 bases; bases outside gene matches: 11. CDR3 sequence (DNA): TGTGCCAGCAGCTACACACAGGGGCCTTTAAACGAGCAGTACTTC. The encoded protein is CASSYTQGPLNEQYF.

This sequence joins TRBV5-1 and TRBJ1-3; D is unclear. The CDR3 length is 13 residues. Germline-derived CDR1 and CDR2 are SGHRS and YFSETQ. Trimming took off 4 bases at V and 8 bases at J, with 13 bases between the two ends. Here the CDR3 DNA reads TGCGCCAGCAGCCCGATGTCGCGGGACACCATATATTTT. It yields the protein CASSPMSRDTIYF.

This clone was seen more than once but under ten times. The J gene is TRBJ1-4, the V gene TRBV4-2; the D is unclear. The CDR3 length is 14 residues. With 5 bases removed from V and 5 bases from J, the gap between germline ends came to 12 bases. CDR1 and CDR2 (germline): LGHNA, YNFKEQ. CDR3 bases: TGTGCCAGCAGCTCGGGTGGCGGAAATGAAAAACTGTTTTTT. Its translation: CASSSGGGNEKLFF.

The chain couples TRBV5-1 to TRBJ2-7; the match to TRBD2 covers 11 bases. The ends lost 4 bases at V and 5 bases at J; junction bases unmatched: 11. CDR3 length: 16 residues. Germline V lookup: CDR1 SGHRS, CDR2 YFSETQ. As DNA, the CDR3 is TGCGCCAGCAGCCACCTAGCGGGGGGACCTCCCGACGAGCAGTACTTC. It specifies CASSHLAGGPPDEQYF.

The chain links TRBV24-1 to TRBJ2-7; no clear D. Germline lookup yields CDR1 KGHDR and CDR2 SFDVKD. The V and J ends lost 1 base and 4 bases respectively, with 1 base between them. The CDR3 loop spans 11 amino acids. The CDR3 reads CATSDFYEQYF. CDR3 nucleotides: TGTGCCACCAGTGATTTTTACGAGCAGTACTTC.

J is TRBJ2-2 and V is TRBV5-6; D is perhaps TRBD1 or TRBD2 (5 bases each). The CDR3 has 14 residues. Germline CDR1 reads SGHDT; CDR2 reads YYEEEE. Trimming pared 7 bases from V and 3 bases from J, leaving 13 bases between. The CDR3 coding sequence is TGTGCCAGCTCCCTGGGGGAATACACCGGGGAGCTGTTTTTT. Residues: CASSLGEYTGELFF. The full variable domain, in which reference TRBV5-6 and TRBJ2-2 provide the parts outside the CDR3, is DAGVTQSPTHLIKTRGQQVTLRCSPKSGHDTVSWYQQALGQGPQFIFQYYEEEERQRGNFPDRFSGHQFPNYSSELNVNALLLGDSALYLCASSLGEYTGELFFGEGSRLTVL.